The 19 T cell receptor beta chains below were found in one sample sequenced in a study of blood T cell repertoires in COVID-19. Generated by immunoSEQ multiplex PCR, the TCRdb table keeps only in-frame clones and is missing some. The table shows about 16,000 clones, with roughly 89% occurring only once. Sequenced sample: peripheral blood. The receptors stem from a woman of 80 years or more with COVID-19, enrolled during active disease.

V is TRBV11-3 and J is TRBJ2-4, with 7 bases matching TRBD1. Unmatched junction bases numbered 6, after V lost 5 bases and J lost 8 bases. CDR3 size: 13 residues. Per germline, CDR1 SGHNT and CDR2 YENEEA. CDR3 region: CASSPGTEDIQYF. CDR3 DNA: TGTGCCAGCAGCCCCGGGACAGAAGACATTCAGTACTTC.

The chain joins TRBV29-1 to TRBJ2-5; 7 nucleotides agree with TRBD1. This CDR3 contains 13 residues. V trimming: 7 bases; J trimming: 5 bases; junction bases outside the gene matches: 10. Germline V gives CDR1 SQVTM, CDR2 ANQGSEA. The CDR3 protein is CSGSTGVGETQYF. CDR3 nucleotides: TGCAGCGGATCTACAGGGGTTGGCGAGACCCAGTACTTC.

The J gene is TRBJ1-3, the V gene TRBV9; D not certain. Trimming took 2 bases from V and 0 from J, leaving 12 bases between them. The CDR3 runs to 16 residues. Germline V gives CDR1 SGDLS, CDR2 YYNGEE. The CDR3 loop is CASSVTGDSSGNTIYF. The DNA of the CDR3 is TGTGCCAGCAGCGTTACGGGAGACTCCTCTGGAAACACCATATATTTT.

This clone came up a few times. V is TRBV28 and J is TRBJ2-5, with D possibly matching TRBD2 (8 bases). Looked up from germline, CDR1 is MDHEN and CDR2 is SYDVKM. The CDR3 consists of 17 residues. V dropped 10 bases and J dropped 2 bases, with 26 bases sitting between them. CDR3 in amino acids: CATLPGGLGGYQETQYF. The CDR3 DNA reads as TGTGCCACCCTCCCAGGGGGACTAGGGGGATATCAAGAGACCCAGTACTTC.

This sequence joins TRBV7-9 and TRBJ1-3; D remains ambiguous. Germline lookup yields CDR1 SEHNR and CDR2 FQNEAQ (reference sequence). The V end lost 3 bases, the J end lost 0 bases, and 6 bases lay between the germline ends. The CDR3 covers 14 residues. The CDR3 region is CASSFAGSGNTIYF. The CDR3 DNA reads TGTGCCAGCAGCTTCGCCGGCTCTGGAAACACCATATATTTT.

V is TRBV5-1 and J is TRBJ1-3, with D tentatively TRBD1 (6 bases). The germline CDR1 and CDR2 sequences are SGHRS and YFSETQ. The V end was cut by 7 bases, the J end by 6 bases, with 17 bases between. The CDR3 spans 14 residues. The CDR3 DNA sequence: TGCGCCAGCTCCCATGGGGGACAATTAAACACCATATATTTT. Amino acids: CASSHGGQLNTIYF. Combining the CDR3 with reference TRBV5-1 and TRBJ1-3 gives the whole variable domain KAGVTQTPRYLIKTRGQQVTLSCSPISGHRSVSWYQQTPGQGLQFLFEYFSETQRNKGNFPGRFSGRQFSNSRSEMNVSTLELGDSALYLCASSHGGQLNTIYFGEGSWLTVV.

The V call is TRBV19, the J call TRBJ1-5; possible D gene TRBD1, 6 bases. The CDR3 is 14 residues long. The V end was cut by 9 bases, the J end by 4 bases, with 16 bases between. Germline V gene sequence: CDR1 LNHDA, CDR2 SQIVND (reference sequence). The CDR3 DNA is TGTGCCAGCACGGGGGGGCCGTGGAATCAGCCCCAGCATTTT. Translating it yields CASTGGPWNQPQHF.

The chain combines TRBV28 with TRBJ1-5; 10 nucleotides match TRBD1. Trimming took 1 base from V and 2 from J; bases not matched to a gene: 8. The germline V gene has CDR1 MDHEN and CDR2 SYDVKM. This CDR3 comprises 18 residues. This CDR3 is CASSLYGGQGRGNQPQHF. The CDR3 DNA follows: TGTGCCAGCAGTTTATACGGGGGACAGGGGAGAGGCAATCAGCCCCAGCATTTT.

V and J are TRBV5-6 and TRBJ2-7, with TRBD2 identical over 7 bases. V lost 2 bases and J lost 3; bases outside the gene matches: 5. Germline CDR1 is SGHDT and CDR2 is YYEEEE. This CDR3 spans 14 amino acids. DNA for the CDR3: TGTGCCAGCAGCTTCAGGACTAGGCGCTACGAGCAGTACTTC. Its translation: CASSFRTRRYEQYF.

The V call is TRBV9, the J call TRBJ2-5; D remains ambiguous. There are 15 residues in the CDR3. The germline V and J ends were trimmed by 0 bases and 0 bases, with 9 bases remaining between them. Germline assignment: CDR1 SGDLS and CDR2 YYNGEE. CDR3 bases: TGTGCCAGCAGCGTAGCTTCTGCGTACCAAGAGACCCAGTACTTC. Translated, it gives CASSVASAYQETQYF. The complete variable domain, with remaining parts taken from reference TRBV9 and TRBJ2-5, reads DSGVTQTPKHLITATGQRVTLRCSPRSGDLSVYWYQQSLDQGLQFLIQYYNGEERAKGNILERFSAQQFPDLHSELNLSSLELGDSALYFCASSVASAYQETQYFGPGTRLLVL.

This clone has a single count. CDR3 sequence: CASSLFGTGRSEAFF. CDR3 bases: TGCGCCAGCAGCTTGTTCGGGACAGGGAGATCTGAAGCTTTCTTT. The V call is TRBV5-1, the J call TRBJ1-1; 9 nucleotides match TRBD1. The CDR3 covers 15 residues. V shed 1 base and J 6 bases; nucleotides not matched to a gene: 7. Germline assignment: CDR1 SGHRS and CDR2 YFSETQ.

The CDR3 region has the DNA TGCGCCAGCAGCTTCTCTAGCGGGGGAACCTACGAGCAGTACTTC. Protein: CASSFSSGGTYEQYF. The genes are TRBV5-1 and TRBJ2-7, with 10 positions matching TRBD2. Germline V gene lookup returns CDR1 SGHRS and CDR2 YFSETQ. The CDR3 has 15 amino acids. Losses at the gene ends were 2 bases for V and 2 bases for J; bases not matched to a gene: 4.

The chain carries TRBV3-1 (or the pseudogene TRBV3-2) and TRBJ2-2, with 10 nucleotides matching TRBD2. The CDR3 is 16 amino acids. In germline, CDR1 is LGHDT, CDR2 YNNKEL (reference sequence). Germline trimming cut 2 bases from V and 1 base from J; bases unmatched to any gene: 1. The CDR3 DNA reads TGTGCCAGCAGCCAATGGACTAGCGGGAACACCGGGGAGCTGTTTTTT. Translated, it gives CASSQWTSGNTGELFF.

The V gene is TRBV19, the J gene TRBJ1-1; D unresolved. There are 14 residues in the CDR3. Looked up from germline, CDR1 is LNHDA and CDR2 is SQIVND (reference sequence). The V end was cut by 2 bases, the J end by 5 bases, with 12 bases between. Here the CDR3 reads CASSIPLGRTEAFF. The CDR3 bases are TGTGCCAGTAGTATACCCCTGGGGAGGACTGAAGCTTTCTTT.

This rearrangement joins TRBV19 to TRBJ2-5; weak D call: TRBD1 (6 bases). Germline values: CDR1 LNHDA, CDR2 SQIVND (reference sequence). This CDR3 contains 15 residues. V shed 3 bases and J shed 0 bases, with 11 bases lying between them. The CDR3, as DNA: TGTGCCAGTAGTATGGGGGCCCTGTACCAAGAGACCCAGTACTTC. Its translation is CASSMGALYQETQYF.

This clone ranks as medium-sized. J is TRBJ2-7 and V is TRBV2; TRBD1 agrees at 7 bases. V lost 4 bases to trimming and J lost 5 bases; unmatched junction nucleotides: 8. Germline CDR1 and CDR2: SNHLY and FYNNEI. The CDR3 runs 14 residues. CDR3 in DNA: TGTGCCAGCAGTGGTCTGACAGGGCGCCACGAGCAGTACTTC. Translated: CASSGLTGRHEQYF.

The chain carries TRBV5-5 and TRBJ1-4; D not certain. V was clipped by 2 bases and J by 7 bases, with 12 bases between them. The CDR3 runs 14 residues. Germline V gene data show CDR1 as SGHKS and CDR2 as YYEKEE (reference sequence). CDR3 in DNA: TGTGCCAGCAGCTTCGAGAGGTATAGTGAAAAACTGTTTTTT. Translation: CASSFERYSEKLFF.

The chain combines TRBV5-5 with TRBJ2-3; D is unresolved. CDR3 length equals 16 residues. V was trimmed by 7 bases and J by 0 bases, leaving 18 bases between them. CDR1 is SGHKS and CDR2 is YYEKEE in the germline V gene (reference sequence). The CDR3 sequence: CASGPLVHVSTDTQYF. CDR3 nucleotide sequence: TGTGCCAGCGGCCCCCTTGTGCACGTAAGCACAGATACGCAGTATTTT.

The J gene is TRBJ1-2, the V gene TRBV4-1; the D gene is possibly TRBD1 (5 bases). This CDR3 is built from 15 residues. Germline lookup yields CDR1 MGHRA and CDR2 YSYEKL. Deletions cut 2 bases from V and 1 base from J, with 11 bases between. The CDR3 DNA sequence: TGCGCCAGCAGCCAACCCACGGGGGATAACTATGGCTACACCTTC. It yields the protein CASSQPTGDNYGYTF.